This TCR beta chain was retrieved from a study of identical twins listed by TCRdb under 2016. Some background on the complete study: TCR alpha and beta repertoires from monozygotic twins, unrelated adults of various ages and cord blood were deep-sequenced to test whether fetal clonotypes persist. To rule out contamination, replicate twin experiments were performed at different times with different library preparation protocols. What the study reported, not specific to this receptor: Abundant cord blood beta clonotypes had fewer insertions, young adult naive repertoires showed a similar but weaker trend, and memory repertoires showed no such trend. Compared with coincidental sharing between unrelated individuals, out-of-frame TCR alpha sequences shared between twins showed an excess of sequences with low generation probability. Excess twin sharing in beta out-of-frame sequences was weaker because fewer shared sequences lowered the signal-to-noise ratio. Because the same donors could not be followed over many years, the conclusions depended on cross-sectional statistical analysis. Invariant T cells such as MAIT and iNKT could partly confound zero-insertion analyses, although diverse VJ usage argued against such confounding for most clonotypes. In monozygotic twins, out-of-frame TCR alpha sharing was systematically underestimated by recombination models, although the models agreed with sharing between unrelated individuals.

To prepare the library, 5' RACE was applied. Sequenced on an Illumina HiSeq 2000. Template switching added a universal primer binding site, and the final cDNA carried a unique molecular identifier that allowed TCR cDNA molecules to be counted accurately. First-strand cDNA for TCR alpha and beta chains was synthesized from specific primers in the conserved constant-segment region. To control for contamination, each cDNA library was double barcoded with a SMART-Mk sample barcode plus Illumina barcodes. TruSeq adapter sequences along with Illumina sample barcodes were introduced in two successive PCR steps. Sequencing of the TCR alpha and beta cDNA libraries was done on the Illumina HiSeq platform using custom primers. The paper's data handling went like this. Unique molecular identifiers were extracted from raw reads with MiGEC, and CDR3 positions were determined with MiXCR. Recombination models were inferred per individual with the repgenHMM and IGoR tools using an EM algorithm. The tcR package in R was used for shared clonotype analysis, with sharing normalized by the product of cloneset sizes. To study raw recombination free of thymic and clonal selection effects, out-of-frame nonproductive sequences were analyzed. TCRdb reworked the public reads: Q25 trimming with fastp, MiXCR clone assembly, productive beta chains retained. Every distinct CDR3 protein forms one entry, paired with its most common genes and DNA. These V and J calls derive from TCRdb rather than the authors' analysis. This sample holds some 630,000 distinct CDR3 sequences; under 8.5% were observed only once. 1.6% of the sample is held by the ten biggest clonotypes.

Only healthy Caucasian donors were included. The twin cohort comprised three pairs of female monozygotic twins, all aged about 18 to 30 years. The RNA used for TCR libraries was isolated from peripheral blood mononuclear cells. This clonotype was recorded at least ten times. This clone's antigen is unknown. No base quality values were provided; no much bigger clone lies one nucleotide off. The sample was also linked to a second study, of yellow fever vaccine responses in identical twins. The second study's paper adds: According to the authors, in identical twins the way T cells responded to vaccination appeared partly convergent and partly personalized. Focusing on identical twins, the study followed the T cell clones that responded to the vaccine, and did so with precision.

Sequencing input: PBMCs. The receptor's source is a young woman in good health.

The nucleotide sequence is given as TGTGCCAGCAGCCAGGGGACAGGGGCTGGTCAGCCCCAGCATTTT. Its translation reads: CASSQGTGAGQPQHF. Rearrangement joined TRBV3-1 to TRBJ1-5; 10 bases in the junction line up with TRBD1. The germline V gene (reference sequence) provides CDR1 LGHDT and CDR2 YNNKEL. V ends up 3 bases short and J 6 bases short, with an unmatched junction base count of 5. CDR3 length: 15 amino acids, cysteine to phenylalanine. Only the CDR3 portion is preserved as DNA: 45 bases, with reading frame beginning at the first base.